This TCR beta chain is drawn from a study of T cell responses to AZD1222 COVID-19 vaccine. Whole-study results and caveats: Nearly half of unique spike-specific TCRs reportedly avoided B.1.351 and B.1.1.7 mutated regions. Clonal diversity was possibly underestimated, and white British individuals and females predominated among donors.

Data came from immunoSEQ multiplex PCR; TCRdb stores just in-frame clones and leaves some out. The sample yields some 180,000 clones, 90% to 95% seen once. The CDR3 covers 14 residues. Trimming stripped 5 bases from V and 4 bases from J, with 12 bases between. CDR1 is SGHTA, CDR2 FQGNSA, per germline. Concerning this clone: The antigen is undetermined.

This sample comprised peripheral blood, obtained 28 days after the second dose of the MenACWY control vaccine. This receptor was obtained from an adult who received the MenACWY meningococcal vaccine as a control. The genes are TRBV7-2 and TRBJ1-5, with TRBD1 as a possible D gene (6 bases). DNA of the CDR3: TGTGCCAGCAGCCTGTGGACAGTGAATCAGCCCCAGCATTTT. Protein sequence: CASSLWTVNQPQHF.